One and the same sample provided the 23 T cell receptor beta chains below, sequenced in a study of blood T cell repertoires in COVID-19. Assay used: immunoSEQ multiplex PCR; TCRdb lists only in-frame clones, some missing. The sample shows approximately 220,000 clones, 88% of them seen only once. The sample consisted of PBMCs or T cells enriched from blood (not recorded which). These receptors were obtained from a woman in her 30s who had recovered from COVID-19.

The chain couples TRBV6-5 to TRBJ1-5; D is unresolved. CDR3 length: 15 amino acids. The V gene's germline CDR1 is MNHEY and CDR2 SVGAGI. V shed 5 bases and J shed 2 bases, with 13 bases lying between them. CDR3: CASSLVGAGNQPQHF. For the CDR3, the DNA is TGTGCCAGCAGTCTCGTGGGAGCGGGCAATCAGCCCCAGCATTTT.

The genes are TRBV6-2 or TRBV6-3 and TRBJ1-5; D is undetermined. Germline values: CDR1 MNHEY, CDR2 SVGEGT. This CDR3 is 12 amino acids long. V lost 4 bases, J lost 4 bases, and 5 bases lay in between. The CDR3: CASSFGNQPQHF. CDR3 in DNA: TGTGCCAGCAGTTTCGGGAATCAGCCCCAGCATTTT.

This rearrangement joins TRBV7-9 to TRBJ1-5; 8 nucleotides agree with TRBD1. This CDR3 has 15 residues. J lost 3 bases, V lost 4 bases, and 5 bases had no gene match. Germline CDR1 reads SEHNR; CDR2 reads FQNEAQ (reference sequence). CDR3 nucleotides: TGTGCCAGCAGCTCCTCGGACAGGGCCAATCAGCCCCAGCATTTT. It specifies CASSSSDRANQPQHF.

This chain uses TRBV6-2 or TRBV6-3 with TRBJ2-3; D possibly corresponds to TRBD1 (5 bases). From germline, CDR1 is MNHEY and CDR2 SVGEGT. The CDR3 is made up of 15 amino acids. The V and J ends lost 2 bases and 0 bases respectively, with 9 bases between them. For the CDR3, the DNA is TGTGCCAGCAGTTACAGGACAACTAGCACAGATACGCAGTATTTT. It specifies CASSYRTTSTDTQYF.

The V and J genes are TRBV5-4 and TRBJ1-4; possibly TRBD1 for D (5 bases). Germline-derived CDR1 and CDR2 are SGHNT and YYREEE (reference sequence). Between the trimmed V and J ends, which lost 0 bases and 7 bases, there was a span of 10 bases. The CDR3 runs 14 residues. The CDR3 DNA is TGTGCCAGCAGCTTGGATAGGGGCAGTGAAAAACTGTTTTTT. Translation: CASSLDRGSEKLFF.

The V and J genes are TRBV5-4 and TRBJ2-7, with D possibly being TRBD2 (5 bases). Germline-derived CDR1 and CDR2 are SGHNT and YYREEE (reference sequence). The CDR3 length is 13 residues. V shed 0 bases and J shed 4 bases, with 8 bases lying between them. The CDR3 here is CASSLGTGYEQYF. The CDR3 DNA reads TGTGCCAGCAGCTTGGGGACTGGATACGAGCAGTACTTC.

V gene TRBV9 combines with J gene TRBJ1-2, with TRBD1 matching over 10 bases. The CDR3 is 16 residues long. Losses at the gene ends were 4 bases for V and 4 bases for J; bases not matched to a gene: 10. The germline CDR1 and CDR2 sequences are SGDLS and YYNGEE. The CDR3 nucleotides read TGTGCCAGCAGCCCCTCTGGACAGGGGGGAGGCTATGGCTACACCTTC. It specifies CASSPSGQGGGYGYTF.

The V and J genes are TRBV27 and TRBJ1-4; tentatively, D is TRBD1 (6 bases). Per the germline V gene, CDR1 is MNHEY and CDR2 is SMNVEV (reference sequence). The V gene lost 2 bases and the J gene lost 8 bases, with 9 bases spanning the gap. This CDR3 region has 13 residues. The CDR3 bases are TGTGCCAGCAGTTTAGAGACAGGAGAAAAACTGTTTTTT. This translates into CASSLETGEKLFF.

The chain joins TRBV3-1 (or the pseudogene TRBV3-2) to TRBJ1-2; D unresolved. The CDR3 runs 15 residues. The germline V gene encodes CDR1 LGHDT and CDR2 YNNKEL (reference sequence). With 1 base removed from V and 0 bases from J, the gap between germline ends came to 9 bases. In nucleotides, the CDR3 is TGTGCCAGCAGCCAAGTCTACAGCTCTAACTATGGCTACACCTTC. It encodes CASSQVYSSNYGYTF.

This chain connects TRBV21-1 to TRBJ1-4; TRBD1 was called by the table and not checked on the DNA. TRBV21-1 is tagged as a pseudogene. The CDR3 consists of 15 residues. This CDR3 reads CASSSDRAPNEKLFF. For the CDR3, the DNA is TGTGCCAGCAGCAGCGACAGAGCTCCTAATGAAAAACTGTTTTTT.

J is TRBJ1-2 and V is TRBV5-1; the D is unclear. The CDR3 runs to 15 residues. Trimming removed 0 bases at V and 2 bases at J, with 11 bases between. The germline V gene has CDR1 SGHRS and CDR2 YFSETQ. The CDR3 reads CASSLEVSGNYGYTF. The DNA for the CDR3 is TGCGCCAGCAGCTTGGAAGTGTCAGGAAACTATGGCTACACCTTC.

This chain connects TRBV10-2 to TRBJ2-3; the D is unclear. V was cut by 6 bases and J by 2 bases, with 12 bases left in between. The CDR3 spans 14 residues. CDR1 and CDR2 from the germline V gene are WSHSY and SAAADI. CDR3 in amino acids: CASRVNTYTDTQYF. CDR3 bases: TGCGCCAGCAGAGTTAACACGTACACAGATACGCAGTATTTT.

The table lists this clone with a few counts. This chain joins TRBV7-2 and TRBJ1-5, with D unclear. Germline lookup yields CDR1 SGHTA and CDR2 FQGNSA. V gave up 1 base and J gave up 1 base, with 5 bases separating them. The CDR3 loop spans 14 amino acids. The CDR3 DNA sequence: TGTGCCAGCAGCTTAGAACTCAGCAATCAGCCCCAGCATTTT. As protein: CASSLELSNQPQHF.

This clone was seen only once. The chain carries TRBV5-6 and TRBJ1-1; 7 bases align to TRBD1. The germline CDR1 and CDR2 sequences are SGHDT and YYEEEE. The CDR3 has 16 residues. The V gene end was trimmed by 0 bases and the J gene end by 1 base; junction bases not matched to a gene: 6. The CDR3 is CASSLVGGWRNTEAFF. The CDR3 DNA is TGTGCCAGCAGCTTGGTAGGGGGCTGGAGGAACACTGAAGCTTTCTTT.

The V call is TRBV5-1, the J call TRBJ2-1, with 7 bases identical to TRBD1. Germline V gene data show CDR1 as SGHRS and CDR2 as YFSETQ. The V segment lost 3 bases and the J segment 4 bases; nucleotides outside the gene matches: 10. This CDR3 spans 16 amino acids. CDR3 in amino acids: CASSSTGASGYNEQFF. CDR3 coding DNA: TGCGCCAGCAGCTCTACAGGGGCCTCGGGGTACAATGAGCAGTTCTTC.

J is TRBJ1-4 and V is TRBV5-6, with a tentative D call TRBD1 (6 bases). Germline V gene sequence: CDR1 SGHDT, CDR2 YYEEEE. CDR3 length equals 17 residues. V was pared by 0 bases and J by 7 bases, with 19 bases between. CDR3 bases: TGTGCCAGCAGCTTGGTGGGGACACCCATAGGGGGTGAAAAACTGTTTTTT. This encodes CASSLVGTPIGGEKLFF.

CDR3 residues: CASSLNPGTGRVYGNTIYF. The CDR3 DNA follows: TGTGCCAGCAGCTTAAACCCCGGGACAGGGAGGGTGTACGGAAACACCATATATTTT. V is TRBV13 and J is TRBJ1-3; TRBD1 aligns across 9 bases. CDR3 length equals 19 residues. J was trimmed by 4 bases and V by 2 bases; bases with no gene match: 15. The germline CDR1 and CDR2 sequences are PRHDT and FYEKMQ (reference sequence).

The CDR3 loop is CASSSRDRGPLHF. In DNA form, the CDR3 reads TGTGCCAGCAGTTCCCGTGACCGCGGACCCCTCCACTTT. The chain employs TRBV27 and TRBJ1-6, with D uncertain. Germline V CDR1 and CDR2: MNHEY, SMNVEV (reference sequence). Between the trimmed V and J ends, which lost 4 bases and 12 bases, there was a span of 13 bases. This CDR3 is built from 13 residues.

The chain employs TRBV7-3 and TRBJ1-1; the D gene is possibly TRBD1 (5 bases). Germline V gene lookup returns CDR1 SGHTA and CDR2 FQGTGA. The CDR3 runs 14 residues. Trimming cost V 2 bases and J 2 bases, with 9 bases left between them. The CDR3 bases are TGTGCCAGCAGCTTAGAAGGGGAAAACACTGAAGCTTTCTTT. This sequence encodes CASSLEGENTEAFF. The entire variable domain, with the rest obtained from reference TRBV7-3 and TRBJ1-1, is as follows: GAGVSQTPSNKVTEKGKYVELRCDPISGHTALYWYRQSLGQGPEFLIYFQGTGAADDSGLPNDRFFAVRPEGSVSTLKIQRTERGDSAVYLCASSLEGENTEAFFGQGTRLTVV.

This clone showed up just once. This chain joins TRBV27 and TRBJ2-2; tentative D call: TRBD1 (6 bases). Germline lookup yields CDR1 MNHEY and CDR2 SMNVEV (reference sequence). The CDR3 extends over 17 amino acids. V lost 2 bases, J lost 1 base, and 14 bases lay in between. This CDR3 reads CASSLGWQGKNTGELFF. The CDR3 nucleotides are TGTGCCAGCAGTTTAGGTTGGCAGGGGAAGAACACCGGGGAGCTGTTTTTT.

In its sample, this clone was seen once. CDR3 protein: CASHVGSDSVYGYTF. CDR3 bases: TGTGCCTCACACGTCGGCTCGGACAGCGTCTATGGCTACACCTTC. The chain couples TRBV24-1 to TRBJ1-2; TRBD1 is a possible D gene (6 bases). The ends were cut back, 12 bases at V and 4 bases at J, with 23 bases in the middle. Germline loops: CDR1 KGHDR, CDR2 SFDVKD. The CDR3 loop spans 15 amino acids.

This rearrangement joins TRBV4-3 to TRBJ2-3; 8 bases line up with TRBD2. V shed 0 bases, J shed 2 bases, and the junction held 4 bases outside the gene matches. Germline-derived CDR1 and CDR2 are LGHNA and YSLEER. The CDR3 length is 16 residues. In DNA, the CDR3 is TGCGCCAGCAGCCAAGATTGGCGGGGGGACACAGATACGCAGTATTTT. As protein: CASSQDWRGDTDTQYF.

J is TRBJ1-2 and V is TRBV4-1, with TRBD1 matching 7 bases. The CDR3 runs to 18 residues. Trimming at V came to 0 bases and at J to 4 bases, leaving 14 bases not matched to a gene. Germline assignment: CDR1 MGHRA and CDR2 YSYEKL. CDR3 sequence (DNA): TGCGCCAGCAGCCAAGAAGGTACAGGGGTGGTCAGTGGCTATGGCTACACCTTC. This gives the protein CASSQEGTGVVSGYGYTF.